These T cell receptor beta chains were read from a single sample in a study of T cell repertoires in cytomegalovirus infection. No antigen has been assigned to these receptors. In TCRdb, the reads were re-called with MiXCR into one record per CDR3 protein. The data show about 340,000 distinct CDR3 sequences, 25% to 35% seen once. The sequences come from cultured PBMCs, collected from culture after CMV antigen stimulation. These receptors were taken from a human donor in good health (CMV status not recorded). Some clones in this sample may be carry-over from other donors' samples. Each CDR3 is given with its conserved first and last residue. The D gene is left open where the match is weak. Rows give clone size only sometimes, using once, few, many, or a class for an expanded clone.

TGTGCCAGCAGCCCCGGATCTATTTACGAGCAGTACTTC	CASSPGSIYEQYF	TRBV7-8	TRBJ2-7	.	.
TGTGCCAGCAGCTCCCCCATCGGGGGAGGTCAGTTCTTC	CASSSPIGGGQFF	TRBV7-6	TRBJ2-1	.	.
TGTGCCAGCAGCTTATCTACGAACACCGGGGAGCTGTTTTTT	CASSLSTNTGELFF	TRBV7-8	TRBJ2-2	many	.
TGTGCCAGCACCTCCCCTGGTAGGAGCTCCTACAATGAGCAGTTCTTC	CASTSPGRSSYNEQFF	TRBV27	TRBJ2-1	.	.
TGTGCCAGCAGCGGGACAGGGGGCAATCAGCCCCAGCATTTT	CASSGTGGNQPQHF	TRBV7-8	TRBJ1-5	many	TRBD1
TGTGCCAGCAGGGAGCCCGGGACTGGGAGCTACGAGCAGTACTTC	CASREPGTGSYEQYF	TRBV11-2	TRBJ2-7	.	.
TGTGCTAGCAGCCAACTAGCGGGATGGTACACCGGGGAGCTGTTTTTT	CASSQLAGWYTGELFF	TRBV7-7	TRBJ2-2	.	TRBD2
TGTGCCATCCCACAGGGGAACTCTAACTATGGCTACACCTTC	CAIPQGNSNYGYTF	TRBV28	TRBJ1-2	.	TRBD1
TGTGCCAGCATTACAGGGGGGCACACTGAAGCTTTCTTT	CASITGGHTEAFF	TRBV6-6	TRBJ1-1	.	TRBD1
TGTGCCAGCAGTTCGGGGGTAGCGGGGGGTGAGCAGTACTTC	CASSSGVAGGEQYF	TRBV6-5	TRBJ2-7	few	TRBD2
TGTGCCAGCAGCTTAGAGGTTTTAGGGACAGGGGGCACTGAAGCTTTCTTT	CASSLEVLGTGGTEAFF	TRBV11-1	TRBJ1-1	few	TRBD1
TGTGCCAGCAGCTTAGAGCGATCGGTGACTGAAGCTTTCTTT	CASSLERSVTEAFF	TRBV11-2	TRBJ1-1	.	.
TGTGCCAGCAGCTTCGGGACAGGGGCTGAGACCCAGTACTTC	CASSFGTGAETQYF	TRBV7-9	TRBJ2-5	.	TRBD1
TGTGCCATCAGTGAGTGGGAGCGAGGAGGAAACACCATATATTTT	CAISEWERGGNTIYF	TRBV10-3	TRBJ1-3	few	.
TGCGCCAGCAGCTTAAACAGTAGGGTGAACACTGAAGCTTTCTTT	CASSLNSRVNTEAFF	TRBV5-1	TRBJ1-1	few	.
TGTGCCAGCAGTTACGGGGAATCCGGAGGGGAGCAGTACTTC	CASSYGESGGEQYF	TRBV6-8	TRBJ2-7	.	.
TGTGCCAGCAGCTTATCCCAAACGCACTCTGGAAACACCATATATTTT	CASSLSQTHSGNTIYF	TRBV7-6	TRBJ1-3	.	.
TGTGCCAGCAGCTCCAGCTGGACGAACACTGAAGCTTTCTTT	CASSSSWTNTEAFF	TRBV7-9	TRBJ1-1	few	.
TGTGCCAGCAGCTTTGGGCACGCGGGAGACACAGATACGCAGTATTTT	CASSFGHAGDTDTQYF	TRBV7-9	TRBJ2-3	few	TRBD2
TGCGCCAGCAGCCAGGGGGGGGCCGGCACTGAAGCTTTCTTT	CASSQGGAGTEAFF	TRBV4-1	TRBJ1-1	.	.
TGTGCCAGCACCCTCTATCCGGGTCTTGGCAATGAGCAGTTCTTC	CASTLYPGLGNEQFF	TRBV27	TRBJ2-1	few	.
TGTGCCAGCAGCTTAAGCGGGGAGGAGACCCAGTACTTC	CASSLSGEETQYF	TRBV7-9	TRBJ2-5	many	TRBD2
TGTGCCAGTAGTAGGACTGTAACGGGCTACACCTTC	CASSRTVTGYTF	TRBV19	TRBJ1-2	.	.
TGTGCCAGCAGTTGGGGTCTCTCCTACGAGCAGTACTTC	CASSWGLSYEQYF	TRBV12-3/TRBV12-4	TRBJ2-7	.	.
TGTGCCAGCAAATTCGCTAGCGGGTTTACCTACAATGAGCAGTTCTTC	CASKFASGFTYNEQFF	TRBV2	TRBJ2-1	.	TRBD2
TGTGCCAGCAGTTTTGACAGGGGATCAGAGACCCAGTACTTC	CASSFDRGSETQYF	TRBV27	TRBJ2-5	few	TRBD1
TGTGCCAGCAGCACCCCGGAAGGATACAATGAGCAGTTCTTC	CASSTPEGYNEQFF	TRBV11-2	TRBJ2-1	few	.
TGTGCCACCAAAAACCCAGGAGGGGGCTCGAATCAGCCCCAGCATTTT	CATKNPGGGSNQPQHF	TRBV2	TRBJ1-5	.	TRBD1
TGTGCCAGCAAAGAGGGGAATGAGCAGTTCTTC	CASKEGNEQFF	TRBV2	TRBJ2-1	few	.
TGTGCCAGCCTGGGGTACACTGAAGCTTTCTTT	CASLGYTEAFF	TRBV6-1	TRBJ1-1	.	.
TGTGCCAGCAGCTTCCCCAGGGGGCGATTCACAGATACGCAGTATTTT	CASSFPRGRFTDTQYF	TRBV7-2	TRBJ2-3	many	TRBD1
TGTGCCAGCAGCTTAGTCAGGGACACAGATACGCAGTATTTT	CASSLVRDTDTQYF	TRBV7-9	TRBJ2-3	.	.